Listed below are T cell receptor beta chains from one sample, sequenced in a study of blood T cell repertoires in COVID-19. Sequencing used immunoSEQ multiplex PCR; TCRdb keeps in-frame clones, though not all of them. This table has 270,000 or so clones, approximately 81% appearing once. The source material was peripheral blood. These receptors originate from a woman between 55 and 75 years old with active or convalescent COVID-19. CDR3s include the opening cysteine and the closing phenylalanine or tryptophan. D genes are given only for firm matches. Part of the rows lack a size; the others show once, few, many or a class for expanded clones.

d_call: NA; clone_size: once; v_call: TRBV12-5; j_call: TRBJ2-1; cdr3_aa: CASGLGPGRAGTNEQFF; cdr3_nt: TGTGCTAGTGGTTTGGGCCCGGGCCGGGCCGGGACTAATGAGCAGTTCTTC
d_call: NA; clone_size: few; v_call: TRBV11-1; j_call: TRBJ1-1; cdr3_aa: CASSLSRVTEAFF; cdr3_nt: TGTGCCAGCAGCTTAAGCAGGGTCACTGAAGCTTTCTTT
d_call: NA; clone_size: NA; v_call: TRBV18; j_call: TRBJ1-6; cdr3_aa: CASSPGGLHPTRNSPLHF; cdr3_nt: TGTGCCAGCTCCCCCGGCGGACTACATCCTACACGTAATTCACCCCTCCACTTT
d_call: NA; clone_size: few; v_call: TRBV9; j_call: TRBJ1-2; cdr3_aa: CASSVAGPQGSANYGYTF; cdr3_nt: TGTGCCAGCAGCGTAGCGGGTCCACAGGGATCCGCTAACTATGGCTACACCTTC
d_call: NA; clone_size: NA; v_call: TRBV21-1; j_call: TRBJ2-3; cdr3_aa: CASSTGLAGTDTQYF; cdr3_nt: TGTGCCAGCAGCACAGGACTAGCGGGCACAGATACGCAGTATTTT
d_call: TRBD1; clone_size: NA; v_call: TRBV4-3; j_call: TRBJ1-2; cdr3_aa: CASSQEDRGDYGYTF; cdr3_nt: TGCGCCAGCAGCCAAGAGGACAGGGGTGACTATGGCTACACCTTC
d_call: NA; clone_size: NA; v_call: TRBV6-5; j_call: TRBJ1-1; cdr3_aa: CASSYYGDKRTEAFF; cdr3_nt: TGTGCCAGCAGTTACTACGGGGACAAGCGCACTGAAGCTTTCTTT
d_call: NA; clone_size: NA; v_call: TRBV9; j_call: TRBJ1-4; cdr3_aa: CASSGGAQGGVEKLFF; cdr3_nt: TGTGCCAGCAGCGGAGGGGCCCAGGGCGGGGTTGAAAAACTGTTTTTT
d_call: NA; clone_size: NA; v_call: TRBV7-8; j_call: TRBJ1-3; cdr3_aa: CASSLVRTSGNTIYF; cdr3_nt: TGTGCCAGCAGCTTAGTACGGACATCTGGAAACACCATATATTTT
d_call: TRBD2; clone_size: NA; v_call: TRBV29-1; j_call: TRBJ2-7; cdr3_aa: CSVDRAGLGPYEQYF; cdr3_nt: TGCAGCGTTGACCGAGCGGGGCTCGGGCCCTACGAGCAGTACTTC
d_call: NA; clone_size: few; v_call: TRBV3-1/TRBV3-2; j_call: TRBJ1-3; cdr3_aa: CASSQVRQRNTIYF; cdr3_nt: TGTGCCAGCAGCCAAGTAAGACAGCGAAACACCATATATTTT
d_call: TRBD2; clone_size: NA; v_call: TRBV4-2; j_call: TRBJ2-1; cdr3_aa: CASSPSTSGGASEQFF; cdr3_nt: TGTGCCAGCAGCCCCTCGACTAGCGGGGGGGCCAGTGAGCAGTTCTTC
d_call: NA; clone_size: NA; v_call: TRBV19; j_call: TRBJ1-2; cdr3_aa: CASKSGQGALYGYTF; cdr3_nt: TGTGCCAGTAAATCCGGACAAGGGGCCCTCTATGGCTACACCTTC
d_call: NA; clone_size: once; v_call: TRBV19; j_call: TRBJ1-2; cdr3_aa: CASTFSRNYGYTF; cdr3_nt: TGTGCCAGTACCTTTAGTCGAAACTATGGCTACACCTTC
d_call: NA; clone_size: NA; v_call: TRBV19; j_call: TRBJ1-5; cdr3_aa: CASSSGIQINQPQHF; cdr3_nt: TGTGCCAGTAGCTCCGGGATCCAAATTAATCAGCCCCAGCATTTT
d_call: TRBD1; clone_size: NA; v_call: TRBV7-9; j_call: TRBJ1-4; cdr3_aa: CASSPRGGSFTTNEKLFF; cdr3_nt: TGTGCCAGCAGCCCACGAGGGGGCAGCTTTACAACTAATGAAAAACTGTTTTTT
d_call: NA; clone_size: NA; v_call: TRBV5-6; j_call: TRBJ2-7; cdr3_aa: CASTRQVGYEQYF; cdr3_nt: TGTGCCAGCACTAGACAGGTGGGCTACGAGCAGTACTTC
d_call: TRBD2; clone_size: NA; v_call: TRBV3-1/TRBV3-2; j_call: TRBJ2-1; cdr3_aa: CASSHPPGLAGENEQFF; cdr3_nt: TGTGCCAGCAGCCATCCCCCGGGACTAGCGGGGGAGAATGAGCAGTTCTTC
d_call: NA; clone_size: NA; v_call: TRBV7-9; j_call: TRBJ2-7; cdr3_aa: CASTLRTNYEQYF; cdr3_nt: TGTGCCAGCACCCTACGTACGAACTACGAGCAGTACTTC
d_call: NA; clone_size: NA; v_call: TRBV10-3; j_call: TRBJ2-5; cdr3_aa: CAISDERETQYF; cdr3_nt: TGTGCCATCAGTGACGAGAGAGAGACCCAGTACTTC
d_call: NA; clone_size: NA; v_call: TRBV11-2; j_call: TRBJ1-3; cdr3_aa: CASSRKTVNSGNTIYF; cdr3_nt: TGTGCCAGCAGCCGTAAGACAGTCAACTCTGGAAACACCATATATTTT
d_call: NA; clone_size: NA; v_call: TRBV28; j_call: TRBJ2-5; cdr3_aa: CASSTQGYQETQYF; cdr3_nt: TGTGCCAGCAGTACCCAGGGGTACCAAGAGACCCAGTACTTC
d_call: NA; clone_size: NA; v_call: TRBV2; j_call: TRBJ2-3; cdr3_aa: CASSVQVDTQYF; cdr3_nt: TGTGCCAGCAGCGTACAGGTAGATACGCAGTATTTT
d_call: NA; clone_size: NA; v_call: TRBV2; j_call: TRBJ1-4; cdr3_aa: CASSVNREGEKLFF; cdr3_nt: TGTGCCAGCAGTGTTAACAGGGAGGGTGAAAAACTGTTTTTT
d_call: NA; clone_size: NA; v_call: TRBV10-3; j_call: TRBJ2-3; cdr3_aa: CAISEESKEADTQYF; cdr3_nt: TGTGCCATCAGTGAAGAATCCAAGGAGGCAGATACGCAGTATTTT
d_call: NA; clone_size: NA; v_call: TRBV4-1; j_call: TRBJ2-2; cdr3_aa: CASSQEGASRFTGELFF; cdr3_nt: TGCGCCAGCAGCCAAGAGGGGGCTAGCCGATTCACCGGGGAGCTGTTTTTT
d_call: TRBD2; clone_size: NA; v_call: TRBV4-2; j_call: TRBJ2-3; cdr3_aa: CASSQEGLAGRDTQYF; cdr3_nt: TGTGCCAGCAGCCAAGAAGGGCTAGCGGGGAGAGATACGCAGTATTTT
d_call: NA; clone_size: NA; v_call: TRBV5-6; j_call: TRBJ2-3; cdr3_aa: CASSSDYRSTDTQYF; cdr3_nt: TGTGCCAGCAGCTCGGACTATCGTAGCACAGATACGCAGTATTTT
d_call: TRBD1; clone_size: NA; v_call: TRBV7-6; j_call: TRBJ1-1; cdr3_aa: CASSLEGPGGAVTEAFF; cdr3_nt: TGTGCCAGCAGCTTAGAAGGGCCAGGGGGCGCGGTGACTGAAGCTTTCTTT
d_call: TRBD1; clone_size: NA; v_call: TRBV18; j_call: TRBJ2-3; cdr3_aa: CASSPGTGAQYF; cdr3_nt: TGTGCCAGCTCACCTGGGACAGGAGCGCAGTATTTT
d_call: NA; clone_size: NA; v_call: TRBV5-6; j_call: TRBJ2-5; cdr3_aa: CASSLANGLNQETQYF; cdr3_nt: TGTGCCAGCAGCTTGGCCAATGGACTAAACCAAGAGACCCAGTACTTC
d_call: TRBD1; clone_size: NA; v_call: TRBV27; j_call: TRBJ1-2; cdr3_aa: CASSSPDRGTF; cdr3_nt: TGTGCCAGCAGTTCCCCGGACAGGGGGACCTTC
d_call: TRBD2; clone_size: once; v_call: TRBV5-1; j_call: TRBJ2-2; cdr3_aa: CASSFSIAGGTGELFF; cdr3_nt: TGCGCCAGCAGCTTCAGCATAGCGGGAGGCACCGGGGAGCTGTTTTTT
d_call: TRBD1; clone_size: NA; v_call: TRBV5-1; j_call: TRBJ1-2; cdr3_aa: CASSLGQGYGGYTF; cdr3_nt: TGCGCCAGCAGCTTAGGACAGGGATATGGCGGCTACACCTTC
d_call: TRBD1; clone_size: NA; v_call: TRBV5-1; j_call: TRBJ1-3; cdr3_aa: CASSVTGSDTIYF; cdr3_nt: TGCGCCAGCAGCGTGACAGGGTCGGACACCATATATTTT
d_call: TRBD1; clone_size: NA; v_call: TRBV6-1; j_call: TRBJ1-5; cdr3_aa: CASSEGYWDRGQPQHF; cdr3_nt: TGTGCCAGCAGTGAAGGGTATTGGGACAGGGGTCAGCCCCAGCATTTT
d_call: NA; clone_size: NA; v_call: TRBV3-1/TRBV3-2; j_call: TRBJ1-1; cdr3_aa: CATWAYSKTFF; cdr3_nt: TGTGCCACCTGGGCCTACTCGAAAACTTTCTTT
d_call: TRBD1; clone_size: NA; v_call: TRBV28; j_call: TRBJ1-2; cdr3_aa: CASLSGRGQGNYGYTF; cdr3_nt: TGTGCCAGCCTAAGCGGCAGGGGGCAGGGTAACTATGGCTACACCTTC
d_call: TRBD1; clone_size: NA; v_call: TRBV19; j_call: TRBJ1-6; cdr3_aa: CASSPRDSVNSPLHF; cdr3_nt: TGTGCCAGTAGTCCCCGGGACAGCGTAAATTCACCCCTCCACTTT
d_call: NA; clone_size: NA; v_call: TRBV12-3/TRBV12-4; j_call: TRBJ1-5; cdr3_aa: CASSSGEAQHF; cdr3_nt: TGTGCCAGCAGCTCCGGGGAAGCCCAGCATTTT
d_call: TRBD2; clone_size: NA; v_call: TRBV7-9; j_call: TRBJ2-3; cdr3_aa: CASSLEGLAGRYTQYF; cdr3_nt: TGTGCCAGCAGCTTAGAGGGACTAGCGGGGCGTTATACGCAGTATTTT
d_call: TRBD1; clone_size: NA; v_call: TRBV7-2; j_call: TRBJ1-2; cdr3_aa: CASSLPGGNYGYTF; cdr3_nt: TGTGCCAGCAGCTTACCAGGGGGTAACTATGGCTACACCTTC
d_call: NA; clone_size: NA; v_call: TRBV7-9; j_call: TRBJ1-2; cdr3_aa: CASSLDQGGYTF; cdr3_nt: TGTGCCAGCAGCTTAGATCAGGGGGGCTACACCTTC
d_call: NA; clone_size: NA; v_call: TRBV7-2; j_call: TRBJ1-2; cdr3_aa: CASSLNTGNYGYTF; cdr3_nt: TGTGCCAGCAGCTTAAACACGGGGAACTATGGCTACACCTTC
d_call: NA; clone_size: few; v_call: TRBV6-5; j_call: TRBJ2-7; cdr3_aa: CASSLYFDYEQYF; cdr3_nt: TGTGCCAGCAGTTTGTACTTCGACTACGAGCAGTACTTC
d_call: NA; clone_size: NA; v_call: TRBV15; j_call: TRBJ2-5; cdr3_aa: CATSRDKGGFQETQYF; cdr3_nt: TGTGCCACCAGCAGAGATAAGGGAGGTTTCCAAGAGACCCAGTACTTC
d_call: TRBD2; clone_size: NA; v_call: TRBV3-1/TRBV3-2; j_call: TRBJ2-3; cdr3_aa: CASSQERGGSDTQYF; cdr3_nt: TGTGCCAGCAGCCAAGAGCGGGGGGGCTCAGATACGCAGTATTTT
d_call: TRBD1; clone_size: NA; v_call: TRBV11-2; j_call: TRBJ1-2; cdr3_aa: CASSPGTATNYGYTF; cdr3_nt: TGTGCCAGCAGCCCGGGGACAGCTACTAACTATGGCTACACCTTC